These 4 T cell receptor beta chains were sequenced from one sample in a study of blood T cell repertoires in COVID-19. TCRdb keeps only in-frame clones here, not all; method: immunoSEQ multiplex PCR. The sample includes approximately 250,000 clones, roughly 86% of them seen just once. The material sequenced was peripheral blood. The receptors stem from a woman aged 55-75 years with COVID-19, enrolled during active disease.

The CDR3 loop reads CASSPRRNQPQHF. DNA of the CDR3: TGTGCCAGTAGTCCAAGGAGGAATCAGCCCCAGCATTTT. The chain employs TRBV19 and TRBJ1-5; no clear D. The CDR3 contains 13 residues. CDR1 is LNHDA, CDR2 SQIVND, per germline (reference sequence). Trimming took 5 bases from V and 4 from J, leaving 9 bases between them.

Here the CDR3 reads CASSLISAHSYEQYF. In DNA, the CDR3 is TGTGCCAGCAGCTTGATTAGCGCGCACTCCTACGAGCAGTACTTC. The chain combines TRBV7-2 with TRBJ2-7, with D perhaps matching TRBD2 (5 bases). The CDR3 has 15 amino acids. Per germline, CDR1 SGHTA and CDR2 FQGNSA. V was pared by 3 bases and J by 0 bases, with 12 bases between.

The chain couples TRBV7-3 to TRBJ1-2, with unresolved D. Germline CDR1 and CDR2: SGHTA and FQGTGA. The CDR3 extends over 14 amino acids. Trimming pared 2 bases from V and 4 bases from J, leaving 11 bases between. The CDR3 here is CASSLSPTGYGYTF. The CDR3 DNA follows: TGTGCCAGCAGCTTATCTCCGACGGGCTATGGCTACACCTTC.

The chain links TRBV28 to TRBJ2-5; weak D call: TRBD2 (6 bases). The CDR3 loop spans 15 amino acids. Per germline, CDR1 MDHEN and CDR2 SYDVKM. The V and J ends lost 6 bases and 5 bases respectively, with 19 bases between them. Here the CDR3 reads CASSQLKAGRETQYF. The CDR3, as DNA: TGTGCCAGCAGCCAGCTGAAGGCGGGGCGGGAGACCCAGTACTTC.